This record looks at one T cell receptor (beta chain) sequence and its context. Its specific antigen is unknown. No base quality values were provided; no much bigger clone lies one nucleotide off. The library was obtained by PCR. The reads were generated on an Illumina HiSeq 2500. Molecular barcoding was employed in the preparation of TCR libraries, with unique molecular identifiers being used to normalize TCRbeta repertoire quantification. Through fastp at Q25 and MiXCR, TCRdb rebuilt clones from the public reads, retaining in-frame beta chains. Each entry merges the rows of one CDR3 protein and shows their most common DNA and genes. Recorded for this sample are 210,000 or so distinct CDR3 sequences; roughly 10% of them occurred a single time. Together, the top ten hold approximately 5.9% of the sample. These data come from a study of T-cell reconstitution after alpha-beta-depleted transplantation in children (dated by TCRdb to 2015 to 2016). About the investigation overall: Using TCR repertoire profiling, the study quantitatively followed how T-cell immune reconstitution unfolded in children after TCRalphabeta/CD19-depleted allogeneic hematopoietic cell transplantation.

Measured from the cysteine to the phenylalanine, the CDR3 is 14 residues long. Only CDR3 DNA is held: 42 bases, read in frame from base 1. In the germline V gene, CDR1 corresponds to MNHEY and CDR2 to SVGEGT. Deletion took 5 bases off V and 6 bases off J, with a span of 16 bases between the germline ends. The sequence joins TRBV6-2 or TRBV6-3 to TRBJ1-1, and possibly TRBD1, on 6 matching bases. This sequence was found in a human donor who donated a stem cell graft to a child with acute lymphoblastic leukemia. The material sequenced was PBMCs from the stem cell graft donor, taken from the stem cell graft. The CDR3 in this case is CASSTIQGSAEAFF. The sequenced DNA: TGTGCCAGCAGTACAATACAGGGTAGCGCTGAAGCTTTCTTT.